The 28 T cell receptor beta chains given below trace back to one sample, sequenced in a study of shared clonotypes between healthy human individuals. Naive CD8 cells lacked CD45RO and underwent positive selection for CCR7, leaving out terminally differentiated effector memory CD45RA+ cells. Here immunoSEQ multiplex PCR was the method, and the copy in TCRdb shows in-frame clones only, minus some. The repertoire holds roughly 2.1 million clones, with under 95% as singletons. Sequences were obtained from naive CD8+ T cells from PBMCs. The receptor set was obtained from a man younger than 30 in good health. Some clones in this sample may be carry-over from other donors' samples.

CDR3 protein: CASSLSEVDTQYF. The CDR3 DNA follows: TGCGCCAGCAGCTTGTCAGAGGTAGATACGCAGTATTTT. V usage is TRBV5-1 and J usage is TRBJ2-3, with no clear D. Germline CDR1 reads SGHRS; CDR2 reads YFSETQ. The CDR3 spans 13 residues. V lost 1 base and J lost 5, with 8 bases in between.

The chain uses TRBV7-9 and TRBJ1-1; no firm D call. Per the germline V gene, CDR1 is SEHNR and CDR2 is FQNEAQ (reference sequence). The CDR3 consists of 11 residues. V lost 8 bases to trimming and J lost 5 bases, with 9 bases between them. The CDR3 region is CASQRGTEAFF. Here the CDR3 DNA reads TGTGCCAGCCAAAGAGGGACTGAAGCTTTCTTT.

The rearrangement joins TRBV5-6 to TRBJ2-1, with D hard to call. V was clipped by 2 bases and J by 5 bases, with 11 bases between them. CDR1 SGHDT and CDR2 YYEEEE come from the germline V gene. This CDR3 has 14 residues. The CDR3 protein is CASSFRRAHNEQFF. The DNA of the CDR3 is TGTGCCAGCAGCTTTAGGAGAGCACACAATGAGCAGTTCTTC.

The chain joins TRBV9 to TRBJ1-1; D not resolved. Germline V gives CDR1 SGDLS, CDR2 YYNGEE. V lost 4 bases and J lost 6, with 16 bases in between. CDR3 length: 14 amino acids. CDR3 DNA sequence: TGTGCCAGCAGCCCTCGGGTCTCGGGTGCTGAAGCTTTCTTT. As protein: CASSPRVSGAEAFF.

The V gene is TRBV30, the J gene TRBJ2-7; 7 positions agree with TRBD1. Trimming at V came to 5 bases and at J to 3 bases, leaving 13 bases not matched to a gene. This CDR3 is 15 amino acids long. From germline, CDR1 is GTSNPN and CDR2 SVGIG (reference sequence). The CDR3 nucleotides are TGTGCCTGGGCAGGGGGTAAAGGGCCCTACTACGAGCAGTACTTC. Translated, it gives CAWAGGKGPYYEQYF.

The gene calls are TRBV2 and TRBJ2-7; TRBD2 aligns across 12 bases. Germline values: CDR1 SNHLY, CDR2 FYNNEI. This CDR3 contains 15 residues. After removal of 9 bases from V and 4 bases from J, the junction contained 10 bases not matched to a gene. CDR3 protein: CARGSETSGSYEQYF. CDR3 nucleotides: TGTGCCAGGGGTTCAGAGACTAGCGGGAGTTACGAGCAGTACTTC.

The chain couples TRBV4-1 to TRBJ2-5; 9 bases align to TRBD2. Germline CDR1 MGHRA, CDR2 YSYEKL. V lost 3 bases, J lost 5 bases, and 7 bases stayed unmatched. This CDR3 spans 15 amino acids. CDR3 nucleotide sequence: TGCGCCAGCAGCCAGATAGCGGGAGTGGTGGAGACCCAGTACTTC. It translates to CASSQIAGVVETQYF.

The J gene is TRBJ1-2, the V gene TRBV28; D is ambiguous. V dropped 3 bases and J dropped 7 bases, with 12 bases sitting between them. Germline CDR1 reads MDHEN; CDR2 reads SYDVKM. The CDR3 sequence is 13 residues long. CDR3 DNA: TGTGCCAGCAGTTTTAGGTCTGCCGGTGGCTACACCTTC. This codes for CASSFRSAGGYTF.

CDR3: CASSRLTGQETQYF. DNA for the CDR3: TGCGCCAGCAGTCGTTTGACAGGGCAAGAGACCCAGTACTTC. The rearrangement uses TRBV4-1 and TRBJ2-5; 7 bases agree with TRBD1. Per germline, CDR1 MGHRA and CDR2 YSYEKL. V lost 6 bases, J lost 2 bases, and 6 bases stayed unmatched. This CDR3 has 14 amino acids.

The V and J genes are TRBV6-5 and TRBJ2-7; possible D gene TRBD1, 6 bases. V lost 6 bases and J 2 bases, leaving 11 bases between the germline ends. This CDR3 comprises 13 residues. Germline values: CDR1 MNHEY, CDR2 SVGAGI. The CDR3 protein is CASRGDTPYEQYF. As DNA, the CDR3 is TGTGCCAGCAGAGGGGACACCCCCTACGAGCAGTACTTC.

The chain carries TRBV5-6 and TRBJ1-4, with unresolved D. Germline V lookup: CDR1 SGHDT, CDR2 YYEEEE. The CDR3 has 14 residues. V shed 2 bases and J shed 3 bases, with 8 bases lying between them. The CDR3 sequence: CASSLRMSNEKLFF. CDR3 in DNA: TGTGCCAGCAGCTTACGGATGTCTAATGAAAAACTGTTTTTT.

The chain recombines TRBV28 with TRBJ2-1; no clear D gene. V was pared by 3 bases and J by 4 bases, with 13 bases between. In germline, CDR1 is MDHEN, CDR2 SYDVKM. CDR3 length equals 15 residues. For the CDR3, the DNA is TGTGCCAGCAGTTTCATGAGGTCAGGATACAATGAGCAGTTCTTC. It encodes CASSFMRSGYNEQFF.

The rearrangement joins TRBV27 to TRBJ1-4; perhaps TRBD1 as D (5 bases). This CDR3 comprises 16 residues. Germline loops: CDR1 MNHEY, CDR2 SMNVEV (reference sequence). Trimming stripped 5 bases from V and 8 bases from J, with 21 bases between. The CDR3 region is CASSPSSGLVLEKLFF. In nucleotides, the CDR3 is TGTGCCAGCAGTCCCTCATCGGGGCTAGTATTAGAAAAACTGTTTTTT.

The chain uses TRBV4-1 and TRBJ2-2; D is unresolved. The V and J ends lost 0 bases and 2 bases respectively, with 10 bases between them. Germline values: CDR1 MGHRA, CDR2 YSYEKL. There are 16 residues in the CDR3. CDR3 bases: TGCGCCAGCAGCCAAGATATTCTTACAAACACCGGGGAGCTGTTTTTT. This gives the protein CASSQDILTNTGELFF.

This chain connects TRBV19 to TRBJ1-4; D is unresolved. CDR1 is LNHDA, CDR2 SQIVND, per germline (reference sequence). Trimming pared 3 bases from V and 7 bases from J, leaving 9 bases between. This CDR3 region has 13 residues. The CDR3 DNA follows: TGTGCCAGTAGTATGAGAGGGTTTGAAAAACTGTTTTTT. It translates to CASSMRGFEKLFF.

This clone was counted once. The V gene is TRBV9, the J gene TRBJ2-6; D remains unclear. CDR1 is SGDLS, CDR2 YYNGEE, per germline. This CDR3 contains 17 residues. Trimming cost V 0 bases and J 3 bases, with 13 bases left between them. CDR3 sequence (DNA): TGTGCCAGCAGCGTAGAGGTGACACTCGTTGGGGCCAACGTCCTGACTTTC. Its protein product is CASSVEVTLVGANVLTF. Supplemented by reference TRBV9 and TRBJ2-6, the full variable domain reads DSGVTQTPKHLITATGQRVTLRCSPRSGDLSVYWYQQSLDQGLQFLIQYYNGEERAKGNILERFSAQQFPDLHSELNLSSLELGDSALYFCASSVEVTLVGANVLTFGAGSRLTVL.

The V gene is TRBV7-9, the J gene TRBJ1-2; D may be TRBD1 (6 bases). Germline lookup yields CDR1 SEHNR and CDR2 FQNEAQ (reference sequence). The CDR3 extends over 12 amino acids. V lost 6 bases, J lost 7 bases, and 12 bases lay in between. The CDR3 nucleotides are TGTGCCAGCAGGCGACAGGAAGGTGGCTACACCTTC. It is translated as CASRRQEGGYTF. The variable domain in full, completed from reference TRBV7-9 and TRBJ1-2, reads DTGVSQNPRHKITKRGQNVTFRCDPISEHNRLYWYRQTLGQGPEFLTYFQNEAQLEKSRLLSDRFSAERPKGSFSTLEIQRTEQGDSAMYLCASRRQEGGYTFGSGTRLTVV.

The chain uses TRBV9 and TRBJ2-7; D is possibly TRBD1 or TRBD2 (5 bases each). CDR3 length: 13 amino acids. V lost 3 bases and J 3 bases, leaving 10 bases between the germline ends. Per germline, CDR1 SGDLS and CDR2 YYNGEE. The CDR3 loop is CASSGDRYYEQYF. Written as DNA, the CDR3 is TGTGCCAGCAGCGGGGACCGTTACTACGAGCAGTACTTC.

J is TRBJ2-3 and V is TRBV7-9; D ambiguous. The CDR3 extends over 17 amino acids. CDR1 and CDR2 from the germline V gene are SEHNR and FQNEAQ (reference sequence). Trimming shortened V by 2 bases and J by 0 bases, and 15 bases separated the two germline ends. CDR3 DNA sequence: TGTGCCAGCAGCTTACTGTCAGGACCCGAAAGCACAGATACGCAGTATTTT. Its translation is CASSLLSGPESTDTQYF.

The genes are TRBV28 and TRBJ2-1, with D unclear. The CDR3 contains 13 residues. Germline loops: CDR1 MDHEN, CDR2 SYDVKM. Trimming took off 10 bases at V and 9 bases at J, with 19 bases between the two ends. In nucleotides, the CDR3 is TGTGCCACTCTTTTAGTCCTTCGAGGTGAGCAGTTCTTC. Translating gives CATLLVLRGEQFF.

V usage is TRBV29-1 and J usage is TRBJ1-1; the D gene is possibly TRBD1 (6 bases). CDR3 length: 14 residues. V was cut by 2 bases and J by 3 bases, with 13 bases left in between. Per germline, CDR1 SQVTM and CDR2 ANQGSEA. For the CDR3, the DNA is TGCAGCGTTGAACTGGCCGACAGGTACACTGAAGCTTTCTTT. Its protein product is CSVELADRYTEAFF.

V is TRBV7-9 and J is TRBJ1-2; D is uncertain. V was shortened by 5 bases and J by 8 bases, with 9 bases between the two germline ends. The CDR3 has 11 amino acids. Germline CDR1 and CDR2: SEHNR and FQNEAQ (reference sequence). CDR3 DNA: TGTGCCAGCAGCCCCTCGGAGGGCTACACCTTC. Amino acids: CASSPSEGYTF.

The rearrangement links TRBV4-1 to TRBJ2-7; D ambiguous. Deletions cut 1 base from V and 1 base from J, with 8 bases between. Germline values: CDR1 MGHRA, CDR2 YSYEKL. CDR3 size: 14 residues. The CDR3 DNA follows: TGCGCCAGCAGCCAAGGTATACTGTCCTACGAGCAGTACTTC. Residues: CASSQGILSYEQYF.

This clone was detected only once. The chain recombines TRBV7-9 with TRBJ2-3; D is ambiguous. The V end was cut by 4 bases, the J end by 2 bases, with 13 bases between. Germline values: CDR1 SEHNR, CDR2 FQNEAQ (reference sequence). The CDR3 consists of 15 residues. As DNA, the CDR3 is TGTGCCAGCAGCTGGAGCCGCGGACCCACAGATACGCAGTATTTT. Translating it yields CASSWSRGPTDTQYF.

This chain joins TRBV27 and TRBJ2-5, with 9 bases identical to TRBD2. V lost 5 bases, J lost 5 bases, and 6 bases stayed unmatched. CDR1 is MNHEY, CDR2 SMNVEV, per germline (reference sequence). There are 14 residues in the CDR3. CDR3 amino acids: CASSEGLAYETQYF. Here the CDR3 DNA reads TGTGCCAGCAGTGAGGGACTAGCATATGAGACCCAGTACTTC.

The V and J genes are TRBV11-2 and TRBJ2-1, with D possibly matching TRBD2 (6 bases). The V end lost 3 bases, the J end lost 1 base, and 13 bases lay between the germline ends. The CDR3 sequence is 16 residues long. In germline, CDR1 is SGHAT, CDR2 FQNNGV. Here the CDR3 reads CASSFGLTRSYNEQFF. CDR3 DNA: TGTGCCAGCAGCTTCGGACTAACCCGATCCTACAATGAGCAGTTCTTC. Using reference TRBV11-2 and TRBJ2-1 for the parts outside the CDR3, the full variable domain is EAGVAQSPRYKIIEKRQSVAFWCNPISGHATLYWYQQILGQGPKLLIQFQNNGVVDDSQLPKDRFSAERLKGVDSTLKIQPAKLEDSAVYLCASSFGLTRSYNEQFFGPGTRLTVL.

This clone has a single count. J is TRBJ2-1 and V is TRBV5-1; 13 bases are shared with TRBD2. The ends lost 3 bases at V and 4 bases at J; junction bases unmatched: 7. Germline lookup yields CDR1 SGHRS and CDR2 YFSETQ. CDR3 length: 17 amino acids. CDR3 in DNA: TGCGCCAGCAGCTCAAACCCGGGACTAGCGGGGTACAATGAGCAGTTCTTC. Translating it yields CASSSNPGLAGYNEQFF. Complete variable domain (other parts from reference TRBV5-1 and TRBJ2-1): KAGVTQTPRYLIKTRGQQVTLSCSPISGHRSVSWYQQTPGQGLQFLFEYFSETQRNKGNFPGRFSGRQFSNSRSEMNVSTLELGDSALYLCASSSNPGLAGYNEQFFGPGTRLTVL.

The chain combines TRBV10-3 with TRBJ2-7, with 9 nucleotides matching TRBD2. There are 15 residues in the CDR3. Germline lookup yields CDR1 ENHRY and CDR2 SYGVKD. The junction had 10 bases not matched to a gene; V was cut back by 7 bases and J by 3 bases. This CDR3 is CAIKVASGRHYEQYF. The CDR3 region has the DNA TGTGCCATCAAGGTTGCGAGCGGGAGGCACTACGAGCAGTACTTC.